This T cell receptor beta chain was recorded in a study of T cell responses to AZD1222 COVID-19 vaccine. Only in-frame clones appear in the TCRdb table, and some are missing; sequencing was by immunoSEQ multiplex PCR. The top ten hold about 10% of the sample, which has tens of thousands of clones, approximately 84% seen once. With regard to this clone: Its antigen remains unknown.

The study, taken as a whole, reports: Spike-specific TCR breadth and depth both grew after two AZD1222 doses. Among vaccine-associated CD4 TCRs, coverage spanned spike, with dominance at 160-218 and 743-854. Among those given AZD1222, only six or seven were seropositive at baseline.

Trimming took 2 bases from V and 2 from J; bases not matched to a gene: 6. Germline CDR1 MNHEY, CDR2 SVGEGT. CDR3 size: 16 residues. The sample here was peripheral blood, taken on day 0 of AZD1222 vaccination. The sequence derives from an adult in good health. The genes are TRBV6-2 or TRBV6-3 and TRBJ2-3; 8 nucleotides line up with TRBD2. The CDR3 bases are TGTGCCAGCAGTTACCAAGGGACTAGTTTCACAGATACGCAGTATTTT. It is translated as CASSYQGTSFTDTQYF.